The TCR beta chain under discussion was sequenced for a study of blood T cell repertoires in COVID-19. The study recruited people aged roughly 18 to 95 years across roughly 25 US areas. In Cohort 3, a recovered donor had either two negative PCRs, clearance, or symptom resolution. Germline V lookup: CDR1 SGDLS, CDR2 YYNGEE. This CDR3 contains 17 residues. V was pared by 4 bases and J by 5 bases, with 11 bases of the junction left unmatched. As processed by the authors: Amplification with reference gene primers provided the estimates of nucleated cell counts. The data were produced by immunoSEQ multiplex PCR, yet TCRdb's version contains in-frame clones alone and is incomplete. V, J and clone size derive from that table, while D and trimming were established from the DNA sequence. The data contain some 300,000 clones, approximately 91% of them singletons.

The receptor comes from a woman aged 25 to 39 who had recovered from COVID-19. The sequencing sample was made of PBMCs or T cells enriched from blood (not recorded which). V is TRBV9 and J is TRBJ1-4, with 10 positions matching TRBD1. The CDR3 sequence is CASSPQGTGAGNEKLFF. The CDR3 DNA is TGTGCCAGCAGCCCCCAGGGGACAGGGGCGGGAAATGAAAAACTGTTTTTT.